This T cell receptor (beta chain) was captured by sequencing in a study of technical replicates of blood from a few donors. CDR1 is SGHNT and CDR2 is YYREEE in the germline V gene (reference sequence). The CDR3 contains 14 residues. Between the trimmed V and J ends, which lost 4 bases and 4 bases, there was a span of 12 bases. Clones were sequenced by immunoSEQ multiplex PCR, and TCRdb holds only the in-frame ones, with some missing. The sample lists about 59,000 clones, roughly 95% occurring once. This receptor was obtained from a human donor in good health. Some clones in this sample may be carry-over from other donors' samples. The V gene is TRBV5-4, the J gene TRBJ1-3; no reliable D call. Sequenced input: PBMCs. The CDR3 sequence is CASSLRPGGNTIYF. The CDR3 DNA reads TGTGCCAGCAGCCTCAGACCGGGGGGAAACACCATATATTTT.